Listed below are T cell receptor beta chains from one sample, sequenced in a study of beta chain features in type 1 diabetes. Here immunoSEQ multiplex PCR was the method, and the copy in TCRdb shows in-frame clones only, minus some. The table includes hundreds of thousands of clones, roughly 16% detected once. Sequenced material: naive CD4+ T cells from blood. Receptor source: a man aged 18 to 29 in good health. CDR3s include the opening cysteine and the closing phenylalanine or tryptophan. The D gene is left open where the match is weak. Clone size appears in some rows only: once, few, many, or a class for an expanded clone.

v_gene	d_gene	abundance	j_gene	CDR3aa
TRBV5-1	-	-	TRBJ2-3	CASSFSVPGTDTQYF
TRBV5-6	TRBD2	few	TRBJ2-7	CASSLANPSGSYEQYF
TRBV2	-	few	TRBJ2-1	CASSLDRNYQFF
TRBV28	-	-	TRBJ1-6	CASSLGGESPLHF
TRBV7-8	-	-	TRBJ2-3	CASSLRGDGISDTQYF
TRBV7-3	TRBD1	-	TRBJ1-1	CASRRWTGVNTEAFF
TRBV10-3	TRBD1	-	TRBJ2-5	CAISPRQGGETQYF
TRBV5-1	TRBD2	-	TRBJ2-5	CASSLASGWETQYF
TRBV9	TRBD1	-	TRBJ1-2	CASSVGRRDRGDGYTF
TRBV7-2	-	-	TRBJ1-6	CASSLVDRLSPLHF
TRBV4-3	-	few	TRBJ2-2	CASSQEGGELFF
TRBV18	-	few	TRBJ1-2	CASSPDGGPPNYGYTF
TRBV2	-	-	TRBJ1-1	CASSEAGLNTEAFF
TRBV6-5	-	few	TRBJ2-1	CASSLLGVGYNEQFF
TRBV7-2	-	-	TRBJ2-7	CASSLARGEQYF
TRBV14	-	-	TRBJ2-3	CASSQGLSRQGRDTQYF
TRBV5-4	TRBD1	few	TRBJ1-6	CASSLLQGFDSPLHF
TRBV28	TRBD1	few	TRBJ1-2	CASNVDRVYGYTF
TRBV6-1	-	once	TRBJ1-1	CASRNTGTNTEAFF
TRBV5-4	-	-	TRBJ1-2	CASSLSGTEGGYTF
TRBV7-8	-	-	TRBJ1-1	CASSLGMGQINTEAFF
TRBV2	-	-	TRBJ2-5	CASSDVGLRNQETQYF
TRBV5-4	-	many	TRBJ2-1	CASRPDHNEQFF
TRBV6-5	-	-	TRBJ2-5	CASSYSVGGPQETQYF
TRBV4-2	-	-	TRBJ1-5	CASSQGGNQPQHF
TRBV9	-	few	TRBJ1-1	CASSGEGWTEAFF
TRBV4-3	-	few	TRBJ1-2	CASSQGPTLGYGYTF
TRBV14	-	-	TRBJ2-1	CASSQRLGLVEQFF
TRBV12-5	-	-	TRBJ1-1	CASGLEEASVPFF
TRBV7-2	-	-	TRBJ1-1	CASSLTRVMNTEAFF
TRBV5-1	TRBD1	-	TRBJ1-5	CASSLEGAQQPQHF
TRBV29-1	TRBD1	few	TRBJ2-7	CSVDFGQGSYEQYF
TRBV28	-	few	TRBJ2-3	CASSFWGTSTDTQYF
TRBV25-1	TRBD1	few	TRBJ1-5	CASSGQGAVGNQPQHF
TRBV27	-	few	TRBJ1-1	CASSLLGMNTEAFF
TRBV5-6	TRBD1	few	TRBJ2-7	CASSSGTGFHEQYF
TRBV28	-	few	TRBJ1-2	CASSSRIQGIYYGYTF
TRBV5-4	-	-	TRBJ1-2	CASSSAGNYGYTF
TRBV28	-	-	TRBJ1-1	CASSFNPGHTEAFF
TRBV5-1	-	few	TRBJ1-1	CASSLGRGSEAFF
TRBV19	TRBD2	few	TRBJ2-5	CASSSIAGGKETQYF
TRBV7-2	TRBD1	-	TRBJ1-1	CASTGASYTEAFF
TRBV7-9	-	-	TRBJ1-1	CASSGRVTEAFF
TRBV29-1	-	few	TRBJ1-3	CSVAPGTSGNTIYF
TRBV4-2	TRBD2	few	TRBJ2-1	CASSHPGLVRGYEQFF
TRBV29-1	-	few	TRBJ2-5	CSVERGSGETQYF
TRBV2	-	few	TRBJ1-3	CASRPQGPGNTIYF
TRBV27	TRBD2	few	TRBJ2-3	CASSLSLGGARDTQYF
TRBV10-3	-	many	TRBJ2-3	CATWASITDTQYF
TRBV30	-	few	TRBJ1-5	CAWSWGLSNQPQHF
TRBV28	-	-	TRBJ2-1	CASSLSGNEQFF
TRBV30	-	once	TRBJ1-6	CAWSVEGGAAPLHF
TRBV28	-	-	TRBJ2-5	CATYQGARETQYF
TRBV7-9	-	-	TRBJ2-3	CASSYPSRPDTQYF